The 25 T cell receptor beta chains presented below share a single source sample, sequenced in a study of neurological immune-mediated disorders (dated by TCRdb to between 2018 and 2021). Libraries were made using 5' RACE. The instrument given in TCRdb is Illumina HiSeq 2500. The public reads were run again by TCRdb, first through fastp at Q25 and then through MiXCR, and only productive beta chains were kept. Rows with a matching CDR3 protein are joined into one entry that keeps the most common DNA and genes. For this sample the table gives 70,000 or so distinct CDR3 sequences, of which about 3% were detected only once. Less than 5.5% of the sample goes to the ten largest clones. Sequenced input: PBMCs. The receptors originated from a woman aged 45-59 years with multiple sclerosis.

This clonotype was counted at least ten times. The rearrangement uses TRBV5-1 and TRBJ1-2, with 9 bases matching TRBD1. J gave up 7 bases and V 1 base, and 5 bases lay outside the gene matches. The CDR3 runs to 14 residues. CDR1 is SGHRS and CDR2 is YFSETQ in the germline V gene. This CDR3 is CASSLTQGARGYTF. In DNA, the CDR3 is TGCGCCAGCAGCTTGACACAGGGGGCGCGTGGCTACACCTTC.

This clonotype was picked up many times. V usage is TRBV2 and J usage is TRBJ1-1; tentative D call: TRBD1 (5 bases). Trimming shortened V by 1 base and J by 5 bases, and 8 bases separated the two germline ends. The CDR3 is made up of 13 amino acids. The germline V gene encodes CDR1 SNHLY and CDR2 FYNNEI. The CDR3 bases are TGTGCCAGCAGTGAAGGGGCAGGGACTGAAGCTTTCTTT. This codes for CASSEGAGTEAFF.

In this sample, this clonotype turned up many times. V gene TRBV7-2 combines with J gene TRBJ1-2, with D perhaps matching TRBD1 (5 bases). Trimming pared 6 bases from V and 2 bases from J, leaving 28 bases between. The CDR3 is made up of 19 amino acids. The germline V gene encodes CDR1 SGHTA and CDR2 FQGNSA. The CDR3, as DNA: TGTGCCAGCAGTTTACGCCCATATCTCGGGGGGTCGGCAAACTATGGCTACACCTTC. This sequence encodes CASSLRPYLGGSANYGYTF.

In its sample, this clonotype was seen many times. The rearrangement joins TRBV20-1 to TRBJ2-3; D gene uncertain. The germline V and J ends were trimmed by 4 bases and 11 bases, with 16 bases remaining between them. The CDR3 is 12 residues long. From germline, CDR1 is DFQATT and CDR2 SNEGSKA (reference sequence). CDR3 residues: CSAKVSKIRQYF. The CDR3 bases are TGCAGTGCTAAGGTGTCGAAGATAAGGCAGTATTTT.

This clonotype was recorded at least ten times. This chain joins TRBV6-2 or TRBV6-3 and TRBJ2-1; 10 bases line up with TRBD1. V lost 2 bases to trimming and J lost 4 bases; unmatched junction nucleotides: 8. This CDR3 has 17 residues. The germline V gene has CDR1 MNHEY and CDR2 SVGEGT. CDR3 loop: CASSYAPGQGTYNEQFF. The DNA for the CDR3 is TGTGCCAGCAGTTACGCCCCGGGACAGGGGACTTACAATGAGCAGTTCTTC.

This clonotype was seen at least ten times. This chain's CDR3 is CASGLILVGLKERYGYTF. The DNA of the CDR3 is TGTGCTAGTGGTTTGATACTAGTTGGGCTCAAAGAACGCTATGGCTACACCTTC. This chain uses TRBV12-5 with TRBJ1-2; D is uncertain. Looked up from germline, CDR1 is LGHNT and CDR2 is FRNRAP. This CDR3 contains 18 residues. V was trimmed by 2 bases and J by 4 bases, leaving 23 bases between them.

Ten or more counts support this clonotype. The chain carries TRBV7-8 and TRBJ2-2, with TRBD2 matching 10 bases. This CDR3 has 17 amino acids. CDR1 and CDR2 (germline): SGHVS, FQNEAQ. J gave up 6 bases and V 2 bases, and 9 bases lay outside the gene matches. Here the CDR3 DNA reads TGTGCCAGCAGCTTATTTGGTAGCGGGGGGATACCCGGGGAGCTGTTTTTT. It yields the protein CASSLFGSGGIPGELFF.

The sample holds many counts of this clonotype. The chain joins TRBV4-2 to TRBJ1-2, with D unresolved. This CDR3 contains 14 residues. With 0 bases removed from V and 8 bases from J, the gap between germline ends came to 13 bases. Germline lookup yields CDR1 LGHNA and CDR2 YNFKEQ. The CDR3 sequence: CASSQDEGLGGYTF. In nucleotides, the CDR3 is TGTGCCAGCAGCCAAGATGAGGGTTTGGGAGGCTACACCTTC.

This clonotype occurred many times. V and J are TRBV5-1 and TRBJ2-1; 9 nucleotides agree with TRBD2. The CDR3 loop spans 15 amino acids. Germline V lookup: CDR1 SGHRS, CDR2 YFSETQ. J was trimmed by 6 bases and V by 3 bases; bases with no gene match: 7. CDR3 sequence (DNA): TGCGCCAGCAGCTCCATAGCGGGAGTGGGCAATGAGCAGTTCTTC. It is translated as CASSSIAGVGNEQFF.

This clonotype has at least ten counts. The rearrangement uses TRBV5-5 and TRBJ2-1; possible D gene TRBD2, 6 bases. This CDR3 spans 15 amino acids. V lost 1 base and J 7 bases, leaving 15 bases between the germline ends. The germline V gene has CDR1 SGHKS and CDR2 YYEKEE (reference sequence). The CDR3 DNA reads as TGTGCCAGCAGCTTGTCGGGGGTTTCGGTTAATGAGCAGTTCTTC. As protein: CASSLSGVSVNEQFF.

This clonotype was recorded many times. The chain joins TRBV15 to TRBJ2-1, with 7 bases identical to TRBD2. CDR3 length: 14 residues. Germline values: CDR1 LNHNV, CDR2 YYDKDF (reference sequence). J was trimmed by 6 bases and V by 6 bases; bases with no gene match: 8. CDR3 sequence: CATRFVGGINEQFF. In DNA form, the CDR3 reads TGTGCCACCAGGTTCGTGGGAGGGATCAATGAGCAGTTCTTC.

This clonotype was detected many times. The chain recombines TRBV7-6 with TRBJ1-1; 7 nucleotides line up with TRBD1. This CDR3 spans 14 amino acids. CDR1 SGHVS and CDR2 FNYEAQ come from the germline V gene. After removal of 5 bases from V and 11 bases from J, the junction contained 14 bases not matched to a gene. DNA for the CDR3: TGTGCCAGCAGCCTTTTCGAGGGGGCTGGTGAGGCTTTCTTT. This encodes CASSLFEGAGEAFF.

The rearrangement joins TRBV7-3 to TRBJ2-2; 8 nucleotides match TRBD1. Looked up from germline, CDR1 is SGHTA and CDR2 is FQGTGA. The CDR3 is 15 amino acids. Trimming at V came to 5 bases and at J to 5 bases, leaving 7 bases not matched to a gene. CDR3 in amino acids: CASSRDRGGTGELFF. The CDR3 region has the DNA TGTGCCAGCAGCCGAGACAGGGGCGGGACCGGGGAGCTGTTTTTT.

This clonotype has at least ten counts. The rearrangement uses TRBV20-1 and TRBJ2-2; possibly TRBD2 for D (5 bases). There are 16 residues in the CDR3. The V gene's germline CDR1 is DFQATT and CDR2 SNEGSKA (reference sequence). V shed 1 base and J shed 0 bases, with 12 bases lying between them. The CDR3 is CSARAPGNTNTGELFF. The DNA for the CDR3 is TGCAGTGCTAGAGCTCCGGGAAACACGAACACCGGGGAGCTGTTTTTT.

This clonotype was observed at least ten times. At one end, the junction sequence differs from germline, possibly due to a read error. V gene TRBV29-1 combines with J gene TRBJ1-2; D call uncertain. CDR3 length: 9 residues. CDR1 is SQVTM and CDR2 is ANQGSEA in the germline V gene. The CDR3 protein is CSFPARPGF. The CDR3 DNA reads TGCAGCTTCCCCGCACGCCCAGGCTTC.

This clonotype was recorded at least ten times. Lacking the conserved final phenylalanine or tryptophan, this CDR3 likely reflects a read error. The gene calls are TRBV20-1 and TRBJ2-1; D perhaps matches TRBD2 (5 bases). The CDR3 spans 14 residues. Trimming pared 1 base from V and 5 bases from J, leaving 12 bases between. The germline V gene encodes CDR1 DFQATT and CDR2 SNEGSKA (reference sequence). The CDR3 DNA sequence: TGCAGTGCTAGAGTAAGACTAACTAACAATGAGCAGTTCTAC. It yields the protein CSARVRLTNNEQFY.

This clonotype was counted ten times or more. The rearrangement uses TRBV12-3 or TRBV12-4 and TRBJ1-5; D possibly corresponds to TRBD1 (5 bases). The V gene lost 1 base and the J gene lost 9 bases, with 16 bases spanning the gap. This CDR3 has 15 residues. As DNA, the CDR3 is TGTGCCAGCAGTTTAGTCCTGGGGGGGTCGCGGCCCCAGCATTTT. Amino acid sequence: CASSLVLGGSRPQHF.

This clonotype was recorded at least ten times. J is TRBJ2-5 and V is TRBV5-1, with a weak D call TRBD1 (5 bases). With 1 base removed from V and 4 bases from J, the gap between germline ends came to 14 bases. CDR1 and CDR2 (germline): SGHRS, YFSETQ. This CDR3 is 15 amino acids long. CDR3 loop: CASSLSGQGGETQYF. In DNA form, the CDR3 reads TGCGCCAGCAGCTTGTCTGGCCAGGGCGGAGAGACCCAGTACTTC.

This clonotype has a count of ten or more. This CDR3 reads CASSPAASSYNEQFF. CDR3 sequence (DNA): TGTGCCAGCAGCCCGGCGGCTAGCTCCTACAATGAGCAGTTCTTC. The chain links TRBV7-3 to TRBJ2-1; D call uncertain. The germline CDR1 and CDR2 sequences are SGHTA and FQGTGA. This CDR3 comprises 15 residues. V was cut by 5 bases and J by 0 bases, with 11 bases left in between.

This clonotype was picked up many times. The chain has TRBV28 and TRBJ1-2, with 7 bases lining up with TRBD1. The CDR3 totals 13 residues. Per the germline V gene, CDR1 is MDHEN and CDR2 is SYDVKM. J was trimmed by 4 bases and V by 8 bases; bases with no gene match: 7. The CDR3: CASFETGPYGYTF. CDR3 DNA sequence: TGTGCCAGCTTCGAGACAGGGCCCTATGGCTACACCTTC.

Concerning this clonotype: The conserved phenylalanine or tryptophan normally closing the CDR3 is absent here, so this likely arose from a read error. CDR3 DNA sequence: TGCAGTGCCGTGAGCTCCTACGAGCAGTACGGC. Protein product: CSAVSSYEQYG. This sequence joins TRBV20-1 and TRBJ2-7; D not certain. The CDR3 consists of 11 residues. Trimming left V 6 bases short and J 0 bases short, with 6 bases between. The germline V gene encodes CDR1 DFQATT and CDR2 SNEGSKA (reference sequence).

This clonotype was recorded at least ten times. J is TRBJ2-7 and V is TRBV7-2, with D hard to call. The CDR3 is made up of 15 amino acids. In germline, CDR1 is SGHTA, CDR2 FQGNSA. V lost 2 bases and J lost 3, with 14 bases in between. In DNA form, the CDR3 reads TGTGCCAGCAGCTTAAAACACGTTATCCTCTACGAGCAGTACTTC. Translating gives CASSLKHVILYEQYF.

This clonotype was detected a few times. The CDR3 nucleotides are TGCAGTGATATACGAAAGGACGCCGGGGAGCTGTTTTTT. This encodes CSDIRKDAGELFF. The V gene is TRBV20-1, the J gene TRBJ2-2; D not certain. CDR3 size: 13 residues. Germline V gene sequence: CDR1 DFQATT, CDR2 SNEGSKA (reference sequence). The V end lost 7 bases, the J end lost 6 bases, and 15 bases lay between the germline ends.

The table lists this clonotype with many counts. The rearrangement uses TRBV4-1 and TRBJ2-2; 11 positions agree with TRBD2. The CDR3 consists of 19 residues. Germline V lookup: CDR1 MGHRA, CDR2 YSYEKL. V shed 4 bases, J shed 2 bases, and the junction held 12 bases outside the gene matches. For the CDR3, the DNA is TGCGCCAGCAGCCGCCTGATCTGGCTAGCGGGAGGTAACACCGGGGAGCTGTTTTTT. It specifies CASSRLIWLAGGNTGELFF.

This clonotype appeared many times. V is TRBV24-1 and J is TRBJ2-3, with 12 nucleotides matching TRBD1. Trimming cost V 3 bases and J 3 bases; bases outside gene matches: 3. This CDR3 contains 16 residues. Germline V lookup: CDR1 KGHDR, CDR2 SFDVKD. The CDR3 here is CATSDPGQGATDTQYF. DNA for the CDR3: TGTGCCACCAGTGATCCGGGACAGGGGGCAACAGATACGCAGTATTTT.